The text below deals with one T cell receptor (beta chain). The antigen remains undetermined. The data were obtained in a study of CXCR3-negative and CXCR3-positive naive CD8 T cells. The overall study: Around 130 million TRB reads were obtained overall (about 1.5 +/- 0.3 million per library).

Findings of the study overall: Whereas memory cells differed, naive CXCR3-negative and CXCR3-positive cells shared similar TRBV-TRBJ usage. CXCR3-positive naive cells carried more hydrophobic TRB CDR3s than CXCR3-negative naive cells did. Between one naive subset and the other, surface CD5 was comparable, and TCR strength was inferred from TRB CDR3 properties.

With UMI labels, 5' RACE was used to prepare the TRB cDNA libraries. TCRdb re-called the 5' RACE reads, yielding one record per CDR3 amino acid sequence without DNA. The repertoire table contains about 92,000 distinct CDR3 sequences. Definition of naive CD8+ T cells rested on a CD45RO-CCR7+CD27+CD95- profile. Sequencing used naive CXCR3+ CD8+ T cells from blood. Specified subset: CD45RO-CCR7+CD27+CD95- naive CD8+ T cells expressing CXCR3 (TNR3+). The sequence was obtained from a human donor in good health. Some clones in this sample may be carry-over from other donors' samples.

CDR3 region: CASSPPGLANEQYF. The chain couples TRBV5-1 to TRBJ2-7; TCRdb gives TRBD2 as the D gene, but with no DNA this cannot be confirmed. CDR1 and CDR2 from the germline V gene are SGHRS and YFSETQ. This CDR3 spans 14 amino acids.